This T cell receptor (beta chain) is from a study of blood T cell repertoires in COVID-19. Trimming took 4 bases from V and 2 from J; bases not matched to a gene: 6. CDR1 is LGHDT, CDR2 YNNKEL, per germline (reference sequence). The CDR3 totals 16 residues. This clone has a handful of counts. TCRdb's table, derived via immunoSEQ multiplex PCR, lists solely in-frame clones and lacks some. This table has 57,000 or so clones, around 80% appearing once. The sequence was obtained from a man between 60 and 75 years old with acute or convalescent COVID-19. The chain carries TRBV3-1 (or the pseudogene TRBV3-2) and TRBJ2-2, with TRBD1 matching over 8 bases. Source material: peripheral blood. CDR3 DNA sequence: TGTGCCAGCAGCCGGGGCAGGGGGCTTAACACCGGGGAGCTGTTTTTT. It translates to CASSRGRGLNTGELFF.